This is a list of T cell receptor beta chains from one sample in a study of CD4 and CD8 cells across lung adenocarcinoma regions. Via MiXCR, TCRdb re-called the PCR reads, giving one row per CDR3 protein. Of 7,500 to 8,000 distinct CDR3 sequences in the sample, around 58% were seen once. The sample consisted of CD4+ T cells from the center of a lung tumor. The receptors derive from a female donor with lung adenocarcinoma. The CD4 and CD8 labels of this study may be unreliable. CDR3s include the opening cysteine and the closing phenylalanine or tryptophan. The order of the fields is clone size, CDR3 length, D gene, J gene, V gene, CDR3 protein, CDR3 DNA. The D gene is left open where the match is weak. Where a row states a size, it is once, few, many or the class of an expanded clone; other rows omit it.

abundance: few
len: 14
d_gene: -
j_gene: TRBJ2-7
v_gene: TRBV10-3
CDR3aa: CAISARESAYEQYF
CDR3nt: TGTGCCATCAGTGCGAGGGAGTCGGCCTACGAGCAGTACTTC

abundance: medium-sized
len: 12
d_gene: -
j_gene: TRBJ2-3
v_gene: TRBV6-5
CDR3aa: CASSSITDTQYF
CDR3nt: TGTGCCAGCTCATCCATCACAGATACGCAGTATTTT

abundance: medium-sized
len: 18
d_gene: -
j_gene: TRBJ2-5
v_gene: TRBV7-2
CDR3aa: CASSLVSLLGASQETQYF
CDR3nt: TGTGCCAGCAGCTTAGTTTCGTTGTTGGGGGCCTCCCAAGAGACCCAGTACTTC

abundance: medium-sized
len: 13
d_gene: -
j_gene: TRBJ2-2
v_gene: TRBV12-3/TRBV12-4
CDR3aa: CASSLSSTGELFF
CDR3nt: TGTGCCAGCAGTTTAAGTAGTACCGGGGAGCTGTTTTTT

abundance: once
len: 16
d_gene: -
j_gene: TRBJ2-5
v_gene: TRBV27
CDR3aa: CASGGRGGGGTETQYF
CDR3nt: TGTGCCAGCGGGGGCAGGGGGGGGGGAGGCACAGAGACCCAGTACTTC

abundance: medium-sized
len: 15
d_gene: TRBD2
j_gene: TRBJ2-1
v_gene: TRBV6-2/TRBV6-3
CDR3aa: CASSETSGSYNEQFF
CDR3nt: TGTGCCAGCAGTGAGACTAGCGGATCCTACAATGAGCAGTTCTTC

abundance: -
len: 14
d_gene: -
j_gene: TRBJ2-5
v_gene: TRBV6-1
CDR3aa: CASSAGLLGETQYF
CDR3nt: TGTGCCAGCAGTGCGGGGCTACTCGGGGAGACCCAGTACTTC

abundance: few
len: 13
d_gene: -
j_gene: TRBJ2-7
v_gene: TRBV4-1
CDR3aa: CASSQGRSYEQYF
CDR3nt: TGCGCCAGCAGCCAGGGACGGAGCTACGAGCAGTACTTC

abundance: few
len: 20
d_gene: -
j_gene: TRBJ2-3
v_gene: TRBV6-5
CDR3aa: CASSYGGLAAGLWGTDTQYF
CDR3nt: TGTGCCAGCAGTTACGGTGGGCTGGCGGCCGGGCTGTGGGGCACAGATACCCAGTATTTT

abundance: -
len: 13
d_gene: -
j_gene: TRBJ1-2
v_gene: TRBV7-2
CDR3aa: CASSGRTAYGYTF
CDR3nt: TGTGCCAGCAGCGGAAGGACAGCTTATGGCTACACCTTC

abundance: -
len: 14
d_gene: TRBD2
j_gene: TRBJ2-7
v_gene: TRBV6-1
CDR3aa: CASSRLAGTYEQYF
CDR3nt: TGTGCCAGCAGTCGACTAGCGGGAACCTACGAGCAGTACTTC

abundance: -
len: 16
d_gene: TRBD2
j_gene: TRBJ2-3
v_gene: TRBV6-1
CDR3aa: CASSEGKGGSSGTQYF
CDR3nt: TGTGCCAGCAGTGAGGGGAAGGGCGGGAGCTCAGGGACGCAGTATTTT

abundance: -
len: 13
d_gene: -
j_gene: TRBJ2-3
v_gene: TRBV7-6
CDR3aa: CASSLGVTDTQYF
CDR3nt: TGTGCCAGCAGCTTAGGGGTCACAGATACGCAGTATTTT

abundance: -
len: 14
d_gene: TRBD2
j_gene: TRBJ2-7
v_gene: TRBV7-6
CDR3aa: CASRLSGSSNEQYF
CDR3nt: TGTGCCAGCAGACTTAGCGGGAGTAGTAACGAGCAGTACTTC

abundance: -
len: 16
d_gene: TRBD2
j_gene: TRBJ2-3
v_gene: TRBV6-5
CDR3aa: CASSYQSGTSTDTQYF
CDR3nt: TGTGCCAGCAGTTACCAGAGCGGGACGAGCACAGATACGCAGTATTTT

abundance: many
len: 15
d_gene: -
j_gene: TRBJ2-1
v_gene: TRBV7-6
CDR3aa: CASSLSTGLYNEQFF
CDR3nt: TGTGCCAGCAGCTTATCCACTGGACTCTACAATGAGCAGTTCTTC

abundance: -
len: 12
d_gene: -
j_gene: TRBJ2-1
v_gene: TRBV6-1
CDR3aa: CASSDDGNEQFF
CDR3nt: TGTGCCAGCAGTGATGATGGGAATGAGCAGTTCTTC

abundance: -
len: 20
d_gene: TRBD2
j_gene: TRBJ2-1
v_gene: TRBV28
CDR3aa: CASSIPPGLAGLSSYNEQFF
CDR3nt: TGTGCCAGCAGTATCCCACCGGGACTAGCGGGTCTTAGCTCCTACAATGAGCAGTTCTTC

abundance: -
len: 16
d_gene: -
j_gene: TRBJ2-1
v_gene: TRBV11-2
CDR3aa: CASSLRGDSSYNEQFF
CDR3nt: TGTGCCAGCAGCTTAAGGGGGGACAGCTCCTACAATGAGCAGTTCTTC

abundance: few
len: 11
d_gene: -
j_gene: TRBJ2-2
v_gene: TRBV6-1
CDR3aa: CASIRSGELFF
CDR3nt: TGTGCCAGTATTAGGTCCGGGGAGCTGTTTTTT

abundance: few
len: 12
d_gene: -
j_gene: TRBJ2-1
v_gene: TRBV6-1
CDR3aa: CASSEWGNEQFF
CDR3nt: TGTGCCAGCAGTGAATGGGGTAATGAGCAGTTCTTC

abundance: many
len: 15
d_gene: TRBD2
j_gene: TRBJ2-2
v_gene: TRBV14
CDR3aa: CASSQFAGGPGELFF
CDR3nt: TGTGCCAGCAGCCAATTTGCGGGAGGCCCCGGGGAGCTGTTTTTT

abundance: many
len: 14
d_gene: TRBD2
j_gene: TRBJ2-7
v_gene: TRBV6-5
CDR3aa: CASSFGTSAYEQYF
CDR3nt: TGTGCCAGCAGTTTTGGGACTAGCGCCTACGAGCAGTACTTC

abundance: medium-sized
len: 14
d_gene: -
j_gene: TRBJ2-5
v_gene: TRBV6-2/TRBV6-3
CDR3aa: CASTPRLGGETQYF
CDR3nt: TGTGCCAGCACACCTCGACTAGGGGGAGAGACCCAGTACTTC

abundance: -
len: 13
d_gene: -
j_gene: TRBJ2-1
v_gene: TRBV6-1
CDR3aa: CASSEAFRNEQFF
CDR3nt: TGTGCCAGCAGTGAAGCCTTTCGCAATGAGCAGTTCTTC

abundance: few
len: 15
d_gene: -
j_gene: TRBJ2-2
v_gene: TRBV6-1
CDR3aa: CASRVRFDGPGELFF
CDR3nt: TGTGCCAGCCGAGTTCGATTCGACGGACCCGGGGAGCTGTTTTTT

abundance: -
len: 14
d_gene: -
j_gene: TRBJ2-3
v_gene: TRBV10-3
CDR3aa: CGTRGVGDKDTQYF
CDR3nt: TGTGGCACCCGGGGGGTGGGGGACAAAGATACGCAGTATTTC

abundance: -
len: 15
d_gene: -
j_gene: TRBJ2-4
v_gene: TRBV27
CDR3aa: CASTNVGGDGNTQYF
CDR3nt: TGTGCCAGCACCAACGTCGGCGGGGACGGAAACACTCAGTACTTC

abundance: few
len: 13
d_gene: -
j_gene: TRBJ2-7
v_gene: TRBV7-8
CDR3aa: CASARTSSYEQYF
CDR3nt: TGTGCCAGCGCCCGGACGAGCTCCTACGAGCAGTACTTC

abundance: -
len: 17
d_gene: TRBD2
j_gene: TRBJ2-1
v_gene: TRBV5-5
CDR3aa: CASSFLKVVAGVNEQFF
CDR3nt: TGTGCCAGCAGCTTTCTCAAGGTAGTAGCGGGAGTCAATGAGCAGTTCTTC

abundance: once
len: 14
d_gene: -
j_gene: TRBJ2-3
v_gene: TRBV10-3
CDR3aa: CAARGGRDKETQYF
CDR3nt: TGTGCGGCCCGCGGGGGCCGGGACAAAGAGACGCAGTACTTT

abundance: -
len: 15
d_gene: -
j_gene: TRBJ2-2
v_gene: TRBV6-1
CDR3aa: CASMKQGGYTGELFF
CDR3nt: TGTGCCAGCATGAAACAGGGGGGGTACACCGGGGAGCTGTTTTTT

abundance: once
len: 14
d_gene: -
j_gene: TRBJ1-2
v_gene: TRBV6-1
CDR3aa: CASVPQLGFGGYTF
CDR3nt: TGTGCCAGCGTCCCGCAGCTGGGTTTCGGGGGCTACACCTTC

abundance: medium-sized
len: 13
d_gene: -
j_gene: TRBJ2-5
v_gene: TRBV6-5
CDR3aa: CATRRAARGEQYF
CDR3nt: TGTGCCACCCGGAGGGCAGCCCGAGGGGAGCAGTACTTC

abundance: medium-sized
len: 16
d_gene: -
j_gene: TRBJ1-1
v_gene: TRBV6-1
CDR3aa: CASSELLRRYNTEAFF
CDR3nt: TGTGCCAGCAGTGAATTACTGAGGCGGTATAACACTGAAGCTTTCTTT

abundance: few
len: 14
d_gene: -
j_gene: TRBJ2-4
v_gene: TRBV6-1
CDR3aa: CASSRAGGGNIQYF
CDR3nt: TGTGCCAGCAGTCGGGCAGGAGGGGGAAACATTCAGTACTTC

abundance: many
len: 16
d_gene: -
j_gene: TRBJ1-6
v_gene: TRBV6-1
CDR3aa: CASSQKTSGSNSPLHF
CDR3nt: TGTGCCAGCAGTCAGAAAACGTCTGGGTCCAATTCACCCCTCCACTTT

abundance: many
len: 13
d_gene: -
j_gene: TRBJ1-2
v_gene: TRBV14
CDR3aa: CASSQYTKNGYTF
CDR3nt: TGTGCCAGCAGCCAGTATACTAAGAATGGCTACACCTTC

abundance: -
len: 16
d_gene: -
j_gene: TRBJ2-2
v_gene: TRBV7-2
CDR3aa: CASSLGRLPYTGELFF
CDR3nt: TGTGCCAGCAGCTTAGGCCGCCTCCCGTACACCGGGGAGCTGTTTTTT

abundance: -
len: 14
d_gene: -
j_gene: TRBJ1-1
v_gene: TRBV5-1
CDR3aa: CASSLGGTNTEAFF
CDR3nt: TGCGCCAGCAGCTTGGGGGGTACTAACACTGAAGCTTTCTTT

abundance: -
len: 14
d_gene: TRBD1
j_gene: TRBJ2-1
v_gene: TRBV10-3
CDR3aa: CAATRDSDFYEQFF
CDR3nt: TGTGCCGCCACCAGGGACAGCGACTTCTACGAGCAGTTCTTC

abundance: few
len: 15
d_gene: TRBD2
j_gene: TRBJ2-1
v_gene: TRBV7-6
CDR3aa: CASSDGLAGGDEQFF
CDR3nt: TGTGCCAGCAGCGACGGACTAGCGGGGGGGGATGAGCAGTTCTTC

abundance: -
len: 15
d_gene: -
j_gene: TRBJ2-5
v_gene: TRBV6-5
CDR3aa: CASSYNRGGQETQYF
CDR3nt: TGTGCCAGCAGTTATAACAGGGGAGGGCAAGAGACCCAGTACTTC

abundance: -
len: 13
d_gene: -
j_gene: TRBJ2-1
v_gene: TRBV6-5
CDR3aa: CASSYSRGHEQFF
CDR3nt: TGTGCCAGCAGTTACTCGAGAGGTCATGAGCAGTTCTTC